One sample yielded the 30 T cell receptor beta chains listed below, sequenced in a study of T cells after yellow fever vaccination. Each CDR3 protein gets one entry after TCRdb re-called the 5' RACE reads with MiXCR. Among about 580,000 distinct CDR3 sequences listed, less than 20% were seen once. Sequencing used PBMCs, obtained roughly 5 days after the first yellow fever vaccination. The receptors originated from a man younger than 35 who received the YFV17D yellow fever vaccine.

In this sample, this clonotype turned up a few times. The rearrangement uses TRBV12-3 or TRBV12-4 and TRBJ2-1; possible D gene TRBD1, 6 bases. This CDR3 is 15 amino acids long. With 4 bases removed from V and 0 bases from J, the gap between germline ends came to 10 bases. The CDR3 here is CASSWDTDSYNEQFF. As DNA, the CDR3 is TGTGCCAGCAGTTGGGACACAGACTCCTACAATGAGCAGTTCTTC.

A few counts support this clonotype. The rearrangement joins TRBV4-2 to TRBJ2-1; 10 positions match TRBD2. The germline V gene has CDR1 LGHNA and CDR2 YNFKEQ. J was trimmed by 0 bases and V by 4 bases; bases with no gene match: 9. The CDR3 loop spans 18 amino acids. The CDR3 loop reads CASSPSTSGTSSYNEQFF. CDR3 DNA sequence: TGTGCCAGCAGCCCCTCAACTAGCGGGACTAGCTCCTACAATGAGCAGTTCTTC.

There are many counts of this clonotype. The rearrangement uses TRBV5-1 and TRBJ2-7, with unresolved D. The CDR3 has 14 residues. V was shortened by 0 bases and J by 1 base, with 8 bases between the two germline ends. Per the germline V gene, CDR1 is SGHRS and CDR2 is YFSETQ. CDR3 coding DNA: TGCGCCAGCAGCTTGGACAGCGATTCCTACGAGCAGTACTTC. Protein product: CASSLDSDSYEQYF.

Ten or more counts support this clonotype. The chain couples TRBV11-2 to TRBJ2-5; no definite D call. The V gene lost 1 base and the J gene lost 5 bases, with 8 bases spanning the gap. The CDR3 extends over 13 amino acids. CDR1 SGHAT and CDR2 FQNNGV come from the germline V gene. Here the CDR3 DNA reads TGTGCCAGCAGCTTAGGGGCTTGGGAGACCCAGTACTTC. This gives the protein CASSLGAWETQYF.

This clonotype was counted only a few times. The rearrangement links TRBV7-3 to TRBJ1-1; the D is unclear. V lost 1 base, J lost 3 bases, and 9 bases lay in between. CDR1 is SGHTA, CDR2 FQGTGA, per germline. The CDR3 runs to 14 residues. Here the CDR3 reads CASSLMGGDTEAFF. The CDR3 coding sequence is TGTGCCAGCAGCTTAATGGGCGGAGACACTGAAGCTTTCTTT.

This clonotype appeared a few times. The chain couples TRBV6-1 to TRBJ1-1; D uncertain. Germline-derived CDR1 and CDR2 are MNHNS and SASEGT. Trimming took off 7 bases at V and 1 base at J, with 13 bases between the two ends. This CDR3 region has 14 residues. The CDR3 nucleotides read TGTGCCAGCACCCAAGGGTGGGCGAACACTGAAGCTTTCTTT. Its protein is CASTQGWANTEAFF.

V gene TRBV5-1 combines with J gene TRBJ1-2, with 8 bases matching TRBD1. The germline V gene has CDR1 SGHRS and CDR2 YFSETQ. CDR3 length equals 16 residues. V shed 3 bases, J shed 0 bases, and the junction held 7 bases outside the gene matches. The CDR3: CASSSPSGGPNYGYTF. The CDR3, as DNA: TGCGCCAGCAGCTCGCCCTCAGGGGGCCCTAACTATGGCTACACCTTC.

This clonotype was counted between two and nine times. This CDR3 is CASNDGRRGGNTGELFF. The DNA of the CDR3 is TGTGCCAGCAATGACGGACGGCGGGGGGGCAACACCGGGGAGCTGTTTTTT. This chain joins TRBV3-1 and TRBJ2-2; 9 positions agree with TRBD2. The length of the CDR3 is 17 residues. J gave up 2 bases and V 7 bases, and 11 bases lay outside the gene matches. Looked up from germline, CDR1 is LGHDT and CDR2 is YNNKEL (reference sequence).

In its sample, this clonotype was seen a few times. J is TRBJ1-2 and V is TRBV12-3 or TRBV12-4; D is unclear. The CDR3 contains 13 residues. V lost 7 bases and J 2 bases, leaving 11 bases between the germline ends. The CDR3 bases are TGTGCCAGCACTTCGTCTTTCAACTATGGCTACACCTTC. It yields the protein CASTSSFNYGYTF.

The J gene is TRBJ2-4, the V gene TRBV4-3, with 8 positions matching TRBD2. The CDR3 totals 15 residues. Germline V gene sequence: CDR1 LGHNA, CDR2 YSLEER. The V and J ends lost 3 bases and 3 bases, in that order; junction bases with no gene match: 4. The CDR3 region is CASSQAGGGKNIQYF. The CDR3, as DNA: TGCGCCAGCAGCCAGGCCGGGGGGGGCAAAAACATTCAGTACTTC.

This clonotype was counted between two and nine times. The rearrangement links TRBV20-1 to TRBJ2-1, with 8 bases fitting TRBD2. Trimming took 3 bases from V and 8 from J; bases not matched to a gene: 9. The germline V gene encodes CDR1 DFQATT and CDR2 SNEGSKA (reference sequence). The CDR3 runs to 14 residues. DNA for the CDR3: TGCAGTGCTAGTCATTTGGCGGGGGGCCATGAGCAGTTCTTC. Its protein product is CSASHLAGGHEQFF.

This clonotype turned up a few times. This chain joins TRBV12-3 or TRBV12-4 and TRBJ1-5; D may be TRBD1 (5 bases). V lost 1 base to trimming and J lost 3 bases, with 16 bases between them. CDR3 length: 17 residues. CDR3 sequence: CASSLGPGTIVNQPQHF. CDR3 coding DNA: TGTGCCAGCAGTTTAGGCCCGGGGACGATCGTCAATCAGCCCCAGCATTTT.

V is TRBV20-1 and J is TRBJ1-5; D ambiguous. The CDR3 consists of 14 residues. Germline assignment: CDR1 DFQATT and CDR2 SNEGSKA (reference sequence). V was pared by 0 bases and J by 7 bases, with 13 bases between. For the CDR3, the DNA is TGCAGTGCTAGAGACCCTGTTGTGGGCCAGCCCCAGCATTTT. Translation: CSARDPVVGQPQHF.

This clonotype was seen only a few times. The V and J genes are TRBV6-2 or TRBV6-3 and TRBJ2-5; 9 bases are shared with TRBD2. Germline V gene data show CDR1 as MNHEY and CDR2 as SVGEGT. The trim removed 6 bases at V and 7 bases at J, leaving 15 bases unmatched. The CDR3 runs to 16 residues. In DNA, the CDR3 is TGTGCCAGCAGGAGCCCCCCCGGCGGGGGGGAATGGACCCAGTACTTC. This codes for CASRSPPGGGEWTQYF.

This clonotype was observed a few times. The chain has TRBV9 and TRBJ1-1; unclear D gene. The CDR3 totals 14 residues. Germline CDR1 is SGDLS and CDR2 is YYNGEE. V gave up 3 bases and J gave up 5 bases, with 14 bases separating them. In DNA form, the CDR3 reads TGTGCCAGCAGCGAGAGCAGGTATGGAACTGAAGCTTTCTTT. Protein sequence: CASSESRYGTEAFF.

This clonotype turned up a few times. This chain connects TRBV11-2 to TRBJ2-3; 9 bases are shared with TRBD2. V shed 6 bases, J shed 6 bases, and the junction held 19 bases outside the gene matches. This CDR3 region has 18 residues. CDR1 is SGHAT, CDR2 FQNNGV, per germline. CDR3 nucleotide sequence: TGTGCCAGCAGTTCTATGCCAAGCGGGGGGCCGGGAGGCGATACGCAGTATTTT. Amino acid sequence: CASSSMPSGGPGGDTQYF. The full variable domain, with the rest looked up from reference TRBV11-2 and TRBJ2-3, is EAGVAQSPRYKIIEKRQSVAFWCNPISGHATLYWYQQILGQGPKLLIQFQNNGVVDDSQLPKDRFSAERLKGVDSTLKIQPAKLEDSAVYLCASSSMPSGGPGGDTQYFGPGTRLTVL.

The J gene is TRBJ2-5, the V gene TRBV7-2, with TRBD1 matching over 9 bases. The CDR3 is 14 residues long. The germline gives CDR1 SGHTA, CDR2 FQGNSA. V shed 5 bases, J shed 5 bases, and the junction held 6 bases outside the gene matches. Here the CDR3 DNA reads TGTGCCAGCAGCGTACAGGGGGCCCTTGAGACCCAGTACTTC. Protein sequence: CASSVQGALETQYF.

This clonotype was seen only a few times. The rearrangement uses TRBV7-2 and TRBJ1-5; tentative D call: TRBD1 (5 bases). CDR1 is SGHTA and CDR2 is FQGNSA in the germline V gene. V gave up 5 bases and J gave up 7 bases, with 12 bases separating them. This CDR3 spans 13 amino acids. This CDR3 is CASSIGVDQPQHF. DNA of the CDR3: TGTGCCAGCAGCATAGGGGTGGACCAGCCCCAGCATTTT.

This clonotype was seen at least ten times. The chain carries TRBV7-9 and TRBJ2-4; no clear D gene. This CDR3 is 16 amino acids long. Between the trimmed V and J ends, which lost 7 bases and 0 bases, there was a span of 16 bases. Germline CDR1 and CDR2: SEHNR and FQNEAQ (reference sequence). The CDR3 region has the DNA TGTGCCAGCACCCCTCCAGAGGAACTAGCCAAAAACATTCAGTACTTC. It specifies CASTPPEELAKNIQYF. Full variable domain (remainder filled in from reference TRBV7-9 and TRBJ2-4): DTGVSQNPRHKITKRGQNVTFRCDPISEHNRLYWYRQTLGQGPEFLTYFQNEAQLEKSRLLSDRFSAERPKGSFSTLEIQRTEQGDSAMYLCASTPPEELAKNIQYFGAGTRLSVL.

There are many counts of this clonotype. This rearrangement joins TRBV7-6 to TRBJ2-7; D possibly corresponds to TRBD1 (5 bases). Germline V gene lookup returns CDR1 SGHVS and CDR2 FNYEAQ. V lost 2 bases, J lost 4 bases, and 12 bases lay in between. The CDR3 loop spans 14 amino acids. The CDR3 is CASSLQGLLYEQYF. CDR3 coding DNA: TGTGCCAGCAGCTTACAGGGCCTCTTATACGAGCAGTACTTC.

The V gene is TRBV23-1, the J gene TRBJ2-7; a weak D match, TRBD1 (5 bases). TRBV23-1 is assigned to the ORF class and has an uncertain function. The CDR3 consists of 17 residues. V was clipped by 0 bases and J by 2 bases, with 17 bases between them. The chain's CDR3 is CASSQSLQGSIPYEQYV. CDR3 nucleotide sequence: TGCGCCAGCAGTCAATCTCTGCAGGGCTCCATCCCCTACGAGCAGTACGTC.

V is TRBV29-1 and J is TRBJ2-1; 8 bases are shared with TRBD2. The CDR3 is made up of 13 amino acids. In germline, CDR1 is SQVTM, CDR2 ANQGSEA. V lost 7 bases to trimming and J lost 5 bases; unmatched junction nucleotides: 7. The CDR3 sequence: CSGRGGENNEQFF. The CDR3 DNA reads TGCAGCGGTCGGGGGGGGGAGAACAATGAGCAGTTCTTC.

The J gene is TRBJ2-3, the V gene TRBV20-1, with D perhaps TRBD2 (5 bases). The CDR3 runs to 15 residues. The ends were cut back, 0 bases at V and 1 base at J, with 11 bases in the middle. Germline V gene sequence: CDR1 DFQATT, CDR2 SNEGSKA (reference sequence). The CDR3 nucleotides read TGCAGTGCTAGAGATCCCAGCGGAGGCACAGATACGCAGTATTTT. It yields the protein CSARDPSGGTDTQYF.

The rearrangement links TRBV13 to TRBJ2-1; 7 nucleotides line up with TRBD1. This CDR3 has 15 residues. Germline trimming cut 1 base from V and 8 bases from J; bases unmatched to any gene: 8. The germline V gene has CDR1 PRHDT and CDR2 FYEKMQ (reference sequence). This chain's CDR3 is CASSLAGQRRDEQFF. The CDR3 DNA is TGTGCCAGCAGCTTAGCGGGACAGCGCAGGGATGAGCAGTTCTTC.

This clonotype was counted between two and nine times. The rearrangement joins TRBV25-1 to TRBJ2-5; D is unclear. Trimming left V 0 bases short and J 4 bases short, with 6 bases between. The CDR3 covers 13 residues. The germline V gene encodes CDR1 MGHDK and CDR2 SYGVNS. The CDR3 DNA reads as TGTGCCAGCAGTGAATACCTGCTAGAGACCCAGTACTTC. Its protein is CASSEYLLETQYF.

Here the CDR3 DNA reads TGTGCCAGCAGCGAAGGACAACACGGGGGGCTAAGTGAAAAACTGTTTTTT. Its protein is CASSEGQHGGLSEKLFF. V and J are TRBV9 and TRBJ1-4; weak D call: TRBD1 (6 bases). V lost 3 bases, J lost 7 bases, and 22 bases lay in between. CDR3 size: 17 residues. The V gene's germline CDR1 is SGDLS and CDR2 YYNGEE.

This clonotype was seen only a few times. CDR3 sequence: CASNLGANEKLFF. CDR3 sequence (DNA): TGTGCCAGCAACCTCGGGGCAAATGAAAAACTGTTTTTT. The chain recombines TRBV12-3 or TRBV12-4 with TRBJ1-4, with TRBD1 as a possible D gene (5 bases). Trimming pared 7 bases from V and 5 bases from J, leaving 11 bases between. The CDR3 runs to 13 residues.

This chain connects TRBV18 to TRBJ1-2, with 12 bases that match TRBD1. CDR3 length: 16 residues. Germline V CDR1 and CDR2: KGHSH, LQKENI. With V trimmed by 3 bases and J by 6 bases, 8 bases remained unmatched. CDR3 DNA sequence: TGTGCCAGCTCACCGGGGACAGGGGGCTTGGTGAATGGCTACACCTTC. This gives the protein CASSPGTGGLVNGYTF.

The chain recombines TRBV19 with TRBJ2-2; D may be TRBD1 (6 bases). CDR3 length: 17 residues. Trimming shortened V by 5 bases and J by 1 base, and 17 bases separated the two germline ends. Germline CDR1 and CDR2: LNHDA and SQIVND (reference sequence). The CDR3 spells CASSPPRGRGNTGELFF. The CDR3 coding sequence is TGTGCCAGTAGTCCCCCCCGGGGCAGGGGGAACACCGGGGAGCTGTTTTTT.

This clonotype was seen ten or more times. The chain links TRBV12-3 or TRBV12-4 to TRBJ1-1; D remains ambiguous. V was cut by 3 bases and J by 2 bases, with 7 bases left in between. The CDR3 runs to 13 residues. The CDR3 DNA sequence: TGTGCCAGCAGTTTCGGCAGTAACACTGAAGCTTTCTTT. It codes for CASSFGSNTEAFF.